These 2 T cell receptor beta chains share one sample of origin, sequenced in a study of metastatic and nonmetastatic thyroid tumors (dated by TCRdb to the early 2020s). No patient had received any treatment before thyroid surgery. Library generation was performed with PCR. The instrument was an Illumina HiSeq 4000. TCRdb's own reprocessing of the public reads used fastp at Q25 and MiXCR and kept productive beta chains. This sample comprises approximately 21,000 clones, roughly 21% of them detected only once. Over 25% of the sample is held by the ten biggest clonotypes. What was sequenced was blood. These receptors all stem from a female donor with papillary thyroid cancer or a benign thyroid nodule (not recorded which). Some clones in this sample may be carry-over from other donors' samples.

This clone was found many times. A much more abundant neighbour one base away suggests this may be a read error. Other DNA sequences in this sample translate to the same CDR3. This rearrangement joins TRBV28 to TRBJ1-1; perhaps TRBD1 as D (5 bases). Trimming pared 3 bases from V and 1 base from J, leaving 12 bases between. The CDR3 extends over 15 amino acids. The V gene's germline CDR1 is MDHEN and CDR2 SYDVKM. CDR3 sequence reads: CASSLGRAQNTEAFF. CDR3 nucleotide sequence: TGTGCCAGCAGTTTGGGGCGAGCCCAGAACACTGAAGCTTTCTTT.

This clone was seen many times. Here the CDR3 DNA reads TGCGCCAGCAGCCCGACAGGGGCCCTGGTTACATCTGGGGCCAACGTCCTGACTTTC. Translation gives CASSPTGALVTSGANVLTF. V and J are TRBV5-1 and TRBJ2-6; 8 nucleotides align to TRBD1. The V gene end was trimmed by 4 bases and the J gene end by 1 base; junction bases not matched to a gene: 13. Germline lookup yields CDR1 SGHRS and CDR2 YFSETQ. The length of the CDR3 is 19 residues.